This T cell receptor (beta chain) was captured in a study of blood T cell repertoires in COVID-19. Overall study context: Collection of acute and convalescent COVID-19 samples took place in the United States, Italy and Spain. T cells, B-cell-depleted T cells, or PBMCs provided the cDNA or gDNA that served as material.

Original handling: Reference gene primers were amplified, and this amplification served to estimate nucleated cell counts. The assay was immunoSEQ multiplex PCR, and TCRdb's table has in-frame clones only and misses some. The V and J calls and clone size are taken from that table; D and trimming were inferred from the DNA. The sample lists 45,000 or so clones; approximately 81% were seen once. Germline V lookup: CDR1 DFQATT, CDR2 SNEGSKA (reference sequence). The CDR3 contains 13 residues. Germline trimming cut 3 bases from V and 7 bases from J; bases unmatched to any gene: 5. The chain links TRBV20-1 to TRBJ2-3; TRBD2 aligns across 9 bases. Source material: peripheral blood. This receptor was taken from a woman aged 70-85 years with acute or convalescent COVID-19. As DNA, the CDR3 is TGCAGTGCTAGTTTGCGGGAGGGCCATACGCAGTATTTT. It codes for CSASLREGHTQYF.